This T cell receptor beta chain was sequenced for a study of shared clonotypes between healthy human individuals. Germline assignment: CDR1 SGHNT and CDR2 YYREEE (reference sequence). V was pared by 4 bases and J by 3 bases, with 16 bases between. There are 15 residues in the CDR3. The naive CD8 subset, CD45RO-negative cells positively selected for CCR7, excluded terminally differentiated effector memory CD45RA+ cells. Sequencing used immunoSEQ multiplex PCR; TCRdb keeps in-frame clones, though not all of them. The sample consists of some 1,900,000 clones, around 96% of them appearing once. The sequencing input was naive CD8+ T cells sorted from blood. The sequence was collected from a man aged 18 to 35 in good health. The V call is TRBV5-4, the J call TRBJ1-2; the D gene is possibly TRBD1 (6 bases). For the CDR3, the DNA is TGTGCCAGCAGCCTCACCCGGGGGCAGTACTATGGCTACACCTTC. It codes for CASSLTRGQYYGYTF.